The 17 T cell receptor beta chains given below trace back to one sample, sequenced in a study of cytomegalovirus exposure and HLA in healthy donors. PCR primers comprised 60 Vbeta and 13 Jbeta primers. Produced via immunoSEQ multiplex PCR; TCRdb's table is partial and in-frame only. The data contain roughly 190,000 clones, 81% of them singletons. Sequencing was done on a sample of PBMCs. Receptors were obtained from a man aged 35-49 years in good health and CMV-seropositive.

Here the CDR3 DNA reads TGTGCCAGCAGTGACAGGGAGGGAGATACGCAGTATTTT. Its protein product is CASSDREGDTQYF. The V and J genes are TRBV6-4 and TRBJ2-3, with 7 bases fitting TRBD2. Trimming cost V 2 bases and J 5 bases; bases outside gene matches: 1. CDR3 length: 13 amino acids. Per the germline V gene, CDR1 is MRHNA and CDR2 is SNTAGT.

This chain connects TRBV5-6 to TRBJ1-2; D ambiguous. This CDR3 spans 12 amino acids. Trimming shortened V by 3 bases and J by 5 bases, and 8 bases separated the two germline ends. The V gene's germline CDR1 is SGHDT and CDR2 YYEEEE. CDR3 loop: CASSSLTYGYTF. The CDR3 region has the DNA TGTGCCAGCAGCTCACTAACATATGGCTACACCTTC.

This chain uses TRBV2 with TRBJ2-1, with TRBD2 identical over 9 bases. The length of the CDR3 is 13 residues. The germline V gene has CDR1 SNHLY and CDR2 FYNNEI. V lost 7 bases to trimming and J lost 9 bases; unmatched junction nucleotides: 7. The CDR3 protein is CASTYGTSTEQFF. The CDR3 DNA is TGTGCCAGCACATACGGGACTAGCACTGAGCAGTTCTTC.

This clone turned up a few times. The chain carries TRBV6-5 and TRBJ1-6, with 8 bases matching TRBD1. V trimming: 0 bases; J trimming: 5 bases; junction bases outside the gene matches: 3. This CDR3 spans 16 amino acids. Germline V gene lookup returns CDR1 MNHEY and CDR2 SVGAGI. CDR3 loop: CASSYSGQENNSPLHF. In DNA, the CDR3 is TGTGCCAGCAGTTACTCGGGACAGGAAAATAATTCACCCCTCCACTTT.

The gene calls are TRBV9 and TRBJ2-7; unclear D gene. V was trimmed by 2 bases and J by 4 bases, leaving 13 bases between them. The CDR3 is 14 residues long. CDR1 and CDR2 (germline): SGDLS, YYNGEE. The CDR3 is CASSVQDIPYEQYF. The DNA for the CDR3 is TGTGCCAGCAGCGTCCAGGATATTCCTTACGAGCAGTACTTC.

The chain links TRBV6-5 to TRBJ2-2; 9 bases are shared with TRBD1. Germline loops: CDR1 MNHEY, CDR2 SVGAGI. Unmatched junction bases numbered 4, after V lost 6 bases and J lost 5 bases. This CDR3 has 14 amino acids. DNA for the CDR3: TGTGCCAGCAGGGGGACAGGGCGGACCGGGGAGCTGTTTTTT. Translation: CASRGTGRTGELFF.

V gene TRBV19 combines with J gene TRBJ1-2; 7 positions agree with TRBD1. After removal of 7 bases from V and 7 bases from J, the junction contained 12 bases not matched to a gene. The CDR3 covers 14 residues. Germline loops: CDR1 LNHDA, CDR2 SQIVND (reference sequence). The chain's CDR3 is CASTVGGEVSGYTF. The DNA of the CDR3 is TGTGCCAGTACTGTAGGGGGCGAAGTATCTGGCTACACCTTC.

The chain couples TRBV27 to TRBJ2-3; 8 nucleotides match TRBD2. The CDR3 extends over 16 amino acids. The trim removed 2 bases at V and 1 base at J, leaving 5 bases unmatched. CDR1 is MNHEY and CDR2 is SMNVEV in the germline V gene (reference sequence). CDR3 in DNA: TGTGCCAGCAGTTTAATCCGGGAGGGGGGCACAGATACGCAGTATTTT. This translates into CASSLIREGGTDTQYF.

The chain combines TRBV11-1 with TRBJ2-6, with D possibly TRBD2 on 7 matching bases. The CDR3 covers 17 residues. V gave up 2 bases and J gave up 0 bases, with 11 bases separating them. In germline, CDR1 is SGHAT, CDR2 FQDESV (reference sequence). In DNA form, the CDR3 reads TGTGCCAGCAGCTTACGGGGGGCACGCTCTGGGGCCAACGTCCTGACTTTC. This sequence encodes CASSLRGARSGANVLTF.

The chain employs TRBV6-6 and TRBJ1-1; possibly TRBD1 for D (5 bases). Germline CDR1 is MNHNY and CDR2 is SVGAGI (reference sequence). The ends were cut back, 6 bases at V and 4 bases at J, with 9 bases in the middle. The CDR3 is 12 residues long. The DNA for the CDR3 is TGTGCCAGCAGCCGGGGGTTCACTGAAGCTTTCTTT. This codes for CASSRGFTEAFF.

V is TRBV21-1 and J is TRBJ2-7; no DNA check was done on the table's D call, TRBD2. TRBV21-1 is marked as a pseudogene. The CDR3 length is 10 residues. CDR3 amino acids: CASSTYERYF. The CDR3 DNA is TGTGCCAGCAGTACCTACGAGCGGTACTTC.

This chain joins TRBV6-5 and TRBJ2-1, with 7 nucleotides matching TRBD1. The CDR3 is made up of 14 amino acids. CDR1 MNHEY and CDR2 SVGAGI come from the germline V gene. After removal of 7 bases from V and 5 bases from J, the junction contained 8 bases not matched to a gene. The CDR3 DNA follows: TGTGCCAGCATGTTAACAGGGGTCGACAATGAGCAGTTCTTC. Amino acids: CASMLTGVDNEQFF.

This chain uses TRBV10-2 with TRBJ2-3; 10 nucleotides line up with TRBD2. The germline gives CDR1 WSHSY, CDR2 SAAADI. The ends lost 6 bases at V and 5 bases at J; junction bases unmatched: 5. The CDR3 runs to 14 residues. CDR3 protein: CASSLAGVVDTQYF. For the CDR3, the DNA is TGCGCCAGCAGCCTAGCGGGAGTGGTAGATACGCAGTATTTT.

This clone was counted only a few times. The rearrangement joins TRBV7-9 to TRBJ2-7, with 7 bases fitting TRBD2. The trim removed 5 bases at V and 2 bases at J, leaving 3 bases unmatched. This CDR3 is 13 amino acids long. CDR1 and CDR2 (germline): SEHNR, FQNEAQ (reference sequence). In DNA form, the CDR3 reads TGTGCCAGCAGCCGAGGACTAGCCTACGAGCAGTACTTC. It translates to CASSRGLAYEQYF.

V usage is TRBV6-1 and J usage is TRBJ1-2; D is possibly TRBD1 (6 bases). Trimming pared 7 bases from V and 0 bases from J, leaving 12 bases between. The CDR3 sequence is 14 residues long. In germline, CDR1 is MNHNS, CDR2 SASEGT. The CDR3 is CASNDRKTNYGYTF. The CDR3, as DNA: TGTGCCAGCAACGACAGGAAAACTAACTATGGCTACACCTTC.

This chain links TRBV2 with TRBJ2-3; D uncertain. Trimming took 3 bases from V and 4 from J, leaving 17 bases between them. There are 16 residues in the CDR3. CDR1 is SNHLY and CDR2 is FYNNEI in the germline V gene. CDR3 region: CASSEAPGIGADTQYF. The CDR3 DNA sequence: TGTGCCAGCAGTGAGGCCCCGGGTATAGGAGCAGATACGCAGTATTTT.

CDR3 nucleotide sequence: TGCGCCAGCAGTGAAAGGCTAGCGGGGGGGGAGCAGTTCTTC. This gives the protein CASSERLAGGEQFF. The chain links TRBV10-2 to TRBJ2-1; TRBD2 aligns across 12 bases. The CDR3 runs to 14 residues. V shed 3 bases and J 10 bases; nucleotides not matched to a gene: 4. Germline assignment: CDR1 WSHSY and CDR2 SAAADI.